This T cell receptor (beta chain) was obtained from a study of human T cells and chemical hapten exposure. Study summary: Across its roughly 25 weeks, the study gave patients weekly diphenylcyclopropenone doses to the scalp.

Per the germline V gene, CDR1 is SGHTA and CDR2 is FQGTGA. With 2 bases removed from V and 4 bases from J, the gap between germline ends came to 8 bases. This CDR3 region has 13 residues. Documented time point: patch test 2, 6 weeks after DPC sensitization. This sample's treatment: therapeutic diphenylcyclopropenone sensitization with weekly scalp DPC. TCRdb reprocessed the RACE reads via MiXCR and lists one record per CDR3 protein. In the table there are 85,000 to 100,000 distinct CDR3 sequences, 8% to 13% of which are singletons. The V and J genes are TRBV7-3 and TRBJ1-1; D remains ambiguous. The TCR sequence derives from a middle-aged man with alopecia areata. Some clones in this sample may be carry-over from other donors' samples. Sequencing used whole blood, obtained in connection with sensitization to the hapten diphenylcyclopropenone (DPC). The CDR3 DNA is TGTGCCAGCAGCTTATTCTCCCCCACTGAAGCTTTCTTT. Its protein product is CASSLFSPTEAFF.